The clone carrying this TCR beta chain showed up just once. Antigen specificity is unknown. This specimen comes from a study of shared clonotypes between healthy human individuals. Study in general: Each donor's CD8 memory used one plate, CD8 naive two, each CD4 subset three.

The DNA input per sorted-subset replicate PCR was about 0.2 ug, corresponding to 25,000 to 30,000 T cell genomes. Assay used: immunoSEQ multiplex PCR; TCRdb lists only in-frame clones, some missing. The top ten hold about 0.39% of the sample, which has approximately 2.3 million clones, 85% to 95% seen once. Study-wide points: Non-shared clonotypes displayed generation probabilities falling below those of clonotypes present in all four donors. Tissues were not sampled, only blood, and their repertoires likely differ.

CDR1 SGHTA and CDR2 FQGNSA come from the germline V gene. The V end lost 5 bases, the J end lost 6 bases, and 20 bases lay between the germline ends. The length of the CDR3 is 15 residues. The sample comprised naive CD4+ T cells from PBMCs. Subset reported: CD45RA+ positively selected. The sequence derives from a man in his late teens or twenties in good health. Some clones in this sample may be carry-over from other donors' samples. The chain combines TRBV7-2 with TRBJ2-7; D may correspond to TRBD1 or TRBD2 (5 bases each). The CDR3 nucleotides read TGTGCCAGCAGCCTTCAGGGACCCGGTATTTCCGAGCAGTACTTC. Protein sequence: CASSLQGPGISEQYF.